Below are 26 T cell receptor beta chains sequenced from a single sample in a study of tumor-infiltrating lymphocytes in primary liver carcinoma. Total RNA and DNA came together from around 18-30 mg of bulk tissue without cell sorting. A primer matching the constant region was used to make TCR beta cDNA from 500 to 650 ng of total RNA. Employing slightly modified ARM-PCR, three nested multiplex PCR rounds were run, and these gave rise to the TCR beta libraries. PCR rounds one and two used TRBV1-TRBV30 forward primers with a C-beta reverse primer for 10 cycles each. TCRdb itself ran the multiplex PCR reads through MiXCR, one entry per CDR3 protein. Of 100,000 to 150,000 distinct CDR3 sequences in the sample, around 64% are singletons; the top ten hold roughly 7.9%. Sequencing was carried out using liver tumor tissue from sampling region 3. This sample's subset: tumor region T3, left-lateral pole. These receptors were obtained from a woman aged 60-75 years with primary liver carcinoma and hepatitis B virus infection.

A word on this clonotype: This likely comes from a read error, as the CDR3 has no conserved phenylalanine or tryptophan at its end. The chain combines TRBV30 with TRBJ2-3; maybe TRBD2 (7 bases). The CDR3 has 15 amino acids. Trimming took off 5 bases at V and 2 bases at J, with 17 bases between the two ends. Germline values: CDR1 GTSNPN, CDR2 SVGIG (reference sequence). This CDR3 reads CAWGRGGCYTDTQYS. The CDR3 nucleotides are TGTGCCTGGGGGAGGGGGGGATGCTACACAGATACGCAGTATTCT.

A note on this clonotype: Compared with germline, one end of the junction differs, possibly owing to a read error. The chain employs TRBV6-1 and TRBJ2-1, with D uncertain. The CDR3 length is 12 residues. The germline V gene encodes CDR1 MNHNS and CDR2 SASEGT. In DNA form, the CDR3 reads TGTGCCAGCAGAAACTATTACAGTGGGCAGTTCTTT. It encodes CASRNYYSGQFF.

Turning to this clonotype: This may be a read error, as it is one base from a much larger clone. The chain links TRBV28 to TRBJ1-2; unclear D gene. V was trimmed by 4 bases and J by 4 bases, leaving 13 bases between them. This CDR3 spans 14 amino acids. From germline, CDR1 is MDHEN and CDR2 SYDVKM. Written as DNA, the CDR3 is TGTGCCAGCAGTTCCCCCTTCGTGGCCTATGGCTACACCTTC. It encodes CASSSPFVAYGYTF.

Regarding this clonotype: The conserved final phenylalanine or tryptophan is absent from the CDR3, which likely points to a read error. The gene calls are TRBV11-2 and TRBJ2-3; 9 positions agree with TRBD1. This CDR3 is 16 amino acids long. Germline CDR1 and CDR2: SGHAT and FQNNGV. The CDR3 DNA is TGTGCCAGTAGCTCAACCCGGTTACAGGGGGCAGATACACAGTATCTT. Its protein is CASSSTRLQGADTQYL.

Ten or more counts support this clonotype. The V and J genes are TRBV6-5 and TRBJ1-2; D is unclear. CDR1 is MNHEY and CDR2 is SVGAGI in the germline V gene. V lost 2 bases, J lost 8 bases, and 18 bases lay in between. This CDR3 region has 15 residues. The CDR3 DNA follows: TGTGCCAGCAGTTACGACGGCGGCGGATCGGACGGCTACACCTTC. Translated, it gives CASSYDGGGSDGYTF.

Worth noting for this clonotype: The junction does not match germline at one end; this may be a read error. V gene TRBV6-5 combines with J gene TRBJ2-3; 9 bases are a match to TRBD2. Germline V CDR1 and CDR2: MNHEY, SVGAGI. This CDR3 is 19 amino acids long. The CDR3, as DNA: TGTGCCAGCAGCTACTCGGCCCCTTTGGGTAGCGGGAGCCCAGGTACGCAGTATTTT. Translation gives CASSYSAPLGSGSPGTQYF.

With respect to this clonotype: A much larger clone lies one base from this, so it may be a read error. The chain joins TRBV28 to TRBJ2-5; TRBD1 is a possible D gene (6 bases). Germline values: CDR1 MDHEN, CDR2 SYDVKM. CDR3 length: 15 amino acids. The CDR3 DNA follows: TGTGCCTGCAGTCTTGGGGGCTTGTACCAAGAGACCCAGTACTTC. It yields the protein CACSLGGLYQETQYF. Full variable domain (remainder filled in from reference TRBV28 and TRBJ2-5): DVKVTQSSRYLVKRTGEKVFLECVQDMDHENMFWYRQDPGLGLRLIYFSYDVKMKEKGDIPEGYSVSREKKERFSLILESASTNQTSMYLCACSLGGLYQETQYFGPGTRLLVL.

This clonotype was detected ten times or more. The chain carries TRBV6-1 and TRBJ1-1; 7 bases align to TRBD1. CDR1 MNHNS and CDR2 SASEGT come from the germline V gene. The V segment lost 5 bases and the J segment 5 bases; nucleotides outside the gene matches: 8. CDR3 size: 14 residues. CDR3 amino acids: CASSQTGWTTEAFF. In DNA form, the CDR3 reads TGTGCCAGCAGTCAGACAGGGTGGACAACTGAAGCTTTCTTT.

A word on this clonotype: Just one base apart from a much larger clone, this may be a read error. The chain links TRBV29-1 to TRBJ1-1, with D hard to call. The CDR3 length is 13 residues. The V gene lost 4 bases and the J gene lost 6 bases, with 15 bases spanning the gap. Germline V lookup: CDR1 SQVTM, CDR2 ANQGSEA. CDR3 region: CSVGLWVGAEAFF. The DNA for the CDR3 is TGCAGCGTTGGTCTATGGGTCGGGGCTGAAGCTTTCTTT.

Note on this clonotype: One junction end does not reproduce the germline sequence, and a read error may be involved. The CDR3 DNA reads as TGTGCCATCAGTGAAGCGGGGGAGGGCGCTTTCTTT. The encoded protein is CAISEAGEGAFF. V and J are TRBV2 and TRBJ1-1; D perhaps matches TRBD1 (5 bases). The CDR3 has 12 residues. Germline CDR1 and CDR2: SNHLY and FYNNEI.

This clonotype was picked up many times. The rearrangement joins TRBV4-1 to TRBJ1-5; possibly TRBD1 for D (5 bases). Germline V gives CDR1 MGHRA, CDR2 YSYEKL. CDR3 length: 15 residues. V lost 1 base, J lost 5 bases, and 12 bases lay in between. The CDR3 nucleotides read TGCGCCAGCAGCCAAGGTGGGGGGAATTATCAGCCCCAGCATTTT. As protein: CASSQGGGNYQPQHF.

For this clonotype: The junction and the germline gene differ at one end; a read error may be behind it. The V gene is TRBV5-6, the J gene TRBJ2-1; 11 bases fit TRBD2. Germline V CDR1 and CDR2: SGHDT, YYEEEE. The CDR3 has 15 residues. CDR3 coding DNA: TGTGTCAGCAGCTTCGGGACTAGCGGTTCCAATGAGCAGTTCTTC. Residues: CVSSFGTSGSNEQFF.

This clonotype has just a few counts. A clone one base away is much larger, so this may be a read error. The rearrangement links TRBV12-3 or TRBV12-4 to TRBJ2-7; D unresolved. This CDR3 has 14 amino acids. V was shortened by 5 bases and J by 7 bases, with 18 bases between the two germline ends. The CDR3 sequence is CASSPIWAMGEQYF. The CDR3 nucleotides are TGTGCCAGCAGTCCTATATGGGCCATGGGTGAGCAGTACTTC.

With respect to this clonotype: Since a much larger clone is just one base distant, this may be a read error. This chain uses TRBV10-2 with TRBJ1-2, with a possible D match to TRBD1 (5 bases). The germline V gene has CDR1 WSHSY and CDR2 SAAADI. The V and J ends lost 5 bases and 5 bases respectively, with 9 bases between them. This CDR3 has 12 residues. This chain's CDR3 is CASSRGAYGYTF. Written as DNA, the CDR3 is TGCGCCAGCAGTCGGGGCGCATATGGCTACACCTTC.

This clonotype showed up many times. The chain recombines TRBV11-2 with TRBJ2-2; TRBD2 matches 10 bases. From germline, CDR1 is SGHAT and CDR2 FQNNGV. This CDR3 is 16 amino acids long. V gave up 4 bases and J gave up 9 bases; unmatched junction bases: 11. The CDR3 DNA reads as TGTGCCAGCAGCTCCCGCAGTCTAGCGGGAGTTCGGGAGCTGTTTTTT. This sequence encodes CASSSRSLAGVRELFF.

This clonotype was detected many times. The chain couples TRBV28 to TRBJ2-5; 9 nucleotides align to TRBD2. There are 16 residues in the CDR3. Germline CDR1 reads MDHEN; CDR2 reads SYDVKM. The ends lost 2 bases at V and 1 base at J; junction bases unmatched: 5. CDR3 protein: CASSLAGGGGQETQYF. CDR3 bases: TGTGCCAGCAGTTTAGCGGGAGGGGGGGGCCAAGAGACCCAGTACTTC.

With regard to this clonotype: Germline and junction disagree at one end, which may indicate a read error. The gene calls are TRBV6-1 and TRBJ1-2; D gene uncertain. The CDR3 runs to 15 residues. The germline gives CDR1 MNHNS, CDR2 SASEGT. CDR3 protein: CASSAGVLVLFGYTF. For the CDR3, the DNA is TGTGCAAGCAGTGCCGGGGTGTTGGTCCTATTCGGCTACACCTTC.

Points on this clonotype: A clone one base away is much larger, so this may be a read error. The chain recombines TRBV29-1 with TRBJ1-1, with a tentative D call TRBD1 (5 bases). Germline loops: CDR1 SQVTM, CDR2 ANQGSEA. The CDR3 is made up of 14 amino acids. Trimming took 6 bases from V and 1 from J, leaving 15 bases between them. The chain's CDR3 is CSVAGRSTNTEAFF. CDR3 bases: TGCAGCGTGGCGGGACGGTCCACGAACACTGAAGCTTTCTTT. The whole variable domain, remainder taken from reference TRBV29-1 and TRBJ1-1, is SAVISQKPSRDICQRGTSLTIQCQVDSQVTMMFWYRQQPGQSLTLIATANQGSEATYESGFVIDKFPISRPNLTFSTLTVSNMSPEDSSIYLCSVAGRSTNTEAFFGQGTRLTVV.

Points on this clonotype: A much larger clone differs from this one at a single base, so this may be a read error. V and J are TRBV6-5 and TRBJ2-1, with D unresolved. From germline, CDR1 is MNHEY and CDR2 SVGAGI. The CDR3 length is 14 residues. CDR3 sequence (DNA): TGTGCCAGCAGACATCGGAGCTCCTACAGTGAGCAGTTCTTC. Protein: CASRHRSSYSEQFF.

V gene TRBV11-2 combines with J gene TRBJ2-3; no reliable D call. The CDR3 spans 11 residues. In germline, CDR1 is SGHAT, CDR2 FQNNGV. CDR3 amino acids: CVSSSRDTQYF. For the CDR3, the DNA is TGTGTTAGCAGCTCTAGAGATACGCAGTATTTT.

In regard to this clonotype: One end of the junction fails to match germline, which may point to a read error. This sequence joins TRBV6-5 and TRBJ2-2; 12 bases fit TRBD2. Germline lookup yields CDR1 MNHEY and CDR2 SVGAGI. This CDR3 is built from 17 residues. CDR3 nucleotides: TGTGCCAGCAGAATCGGACTAGCGGGGTTAAACATCGGGGAGCTGTTTTTT. Translated, it gives CASRIGLAGLNIGELFF.

A word on this clonotype: One end of the junction does not line up with germline, which may come from a read error. The chain recombines TRBV12-3 or TRBV12-4 with TRBJ2-5; D is possibly TRBD1 (5 bases). The CDR3 is made up of 14 amino acids. Written as DNA, the CDR3 is TGTGACAGCAGTTTAGTTAGGGGCGGAGAGACCCAGTACTTC. Translation: CDSSLVRGGETQYF.

On this clonotype itself: The junction differs from germline at one of its ends, possibly a read error. J is TRBJ2-2 and V is TRBV5-1; D is unresolved. The CDR3 covers 16 residues. Germline-derived CDR1 and CDR2 are SGHRS and YFSETQ. CDR3 DNA sequence: TGCACCAGCAGCCCCTGGGGAACGCTGAACACCGGGGAGCTGTTTTTT. Its translation: CTSSPWGTLNTGELFF.

This clonotype was seen once. This clone may be a read error of a much larger clone one base away. The chain combines TRBV6-6 with TRBJ1-2, with D possibly TRBD1 on 5 matching bases. This CDR3 has 13 residues. Germline V gene sequence: CDR1 MNHNY, CDR2 SVGAGI (reference sequence). CDR3 nucleotides: TGTGACAGCAGTTTCGACAGAAATAGGGGCTACACCTTC. Translating gives CDSSFDRNRGYTF.

V gene TRBV29-1 combines with J gene TRBJ2-1; D is perhaps TRBD1 (5 bases). In germline, CDR1 is SQVTM, CDR2 ANQGSEA. V was cut by 4 bases and J by 14 bases, with 18 bases left in between. The CDR3 is 12 amino acids. The DNA of the CDR3 is TGCAGCGTTGGTGGGGCAGTAGGTGAAGAGTTCTTC. Its translation is CSVGGAVGEEFF.

Notes on this clonotype: This may be a read error: a much more frequent sequence differs by one nucleotide. This rearrangement joins TRBV12-3 or TRBV12-4 to TRBJ2-7; 7 nucleotides match TRBD1. CDR3 length equals 11 residues. The CDR3, as DNA: TGTGCCAGCAGATATACAGGGGATTTCCACTTC. The encoded protein is CASRYTGDFHF.